This TCR beta chain was retrieved from a study of blood T cells in healthy people across ages. PBMCs numbering at least 7 million were isolated per sample. Germline V gives CDR1 KGHDR, CDR2 SFDVKD. J was trimmed by 7 bases and V by 3 bases; bases with no gene match: 6. The CDR3 consists of 15 residues. Sample-barcoded 5' priming and a J-beta primer mix drove a second PCR of roughly 6 to 12 cycles. Via MiXCR, TCRdb re-called the 5' RACE reads, giving one row per CDR3 protein. Of more than 650,000 distinct CDR3 sequences listed, 40% to 65% were seen once; the top ten hold approximately 40%. The chain links TRBV24-1 to TRBJ2-1; 9 bases are shared with TRBD1. Sequences were obtained from blood. This TCR came from a man older than 75 in good health. The CDR3 region has the DNA TGTGCCACCAGTGATCCAACCGGGACAGGGAATGAGCAGTTCTTC. It is translated as CATSDPTGTGNEQFF.